This T cell receptor (beta chain) was recovered during a study of cytomegalovirus exposure and HLA in healthy donors. Study-wide results and caveats: Some TCR beta chains (around 160 of them) were listed as cytomegalovirus-associated. Confirmation in vitro established that three CMV-associated chains were specific for CMV antigens.

13 Jbeta primers and 60 Vbeta primers were used for the PCR. This table comes from immunoSEQ multiplex PCR, and its TCRdb copy is limited to in-frame clones, with some not included. The repertoire holds more than 95,000 clones, with just under 75% as singletons. The CDR3 loop spans 17 amino acids. The V gene's germline CDR1 is SGHNT and CDR2 YYREEE (reference sequence). Donors sampled were nominally healthy, though unrecorded immune exposures were likely. This clone is a singleton in its sample. As yet, its antigen is unknown. Germline and junction disagree at one end, which may indicate a read error. This chain links TRBV5-4 with TRBJ2-2; weak D call: TRBD1 (6 bases). Sequences were obtained from PBMCs. This clonotype was obtained from a man aged 55-75 years in good health and CMV-seropositive. The chain's CDR3 is CASSLKPQGTKTGELFF. DNA for the CDR3: TGTGCCAGCAGCTTGAAGCCCCAGGGGACGAAGACCGGGGAGCTGTTTTTT.